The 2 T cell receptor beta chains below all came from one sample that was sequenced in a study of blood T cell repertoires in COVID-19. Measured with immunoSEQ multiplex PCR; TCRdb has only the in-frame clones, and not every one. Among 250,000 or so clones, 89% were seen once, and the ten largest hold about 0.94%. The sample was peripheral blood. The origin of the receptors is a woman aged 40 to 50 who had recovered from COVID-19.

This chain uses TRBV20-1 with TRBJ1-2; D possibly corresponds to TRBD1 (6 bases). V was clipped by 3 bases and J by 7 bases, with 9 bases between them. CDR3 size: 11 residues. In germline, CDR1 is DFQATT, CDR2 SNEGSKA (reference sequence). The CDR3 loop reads CSASRGAGYTF. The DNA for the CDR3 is TGCAGTGCTAGCAGGGGAGCTGGCTACACCTTC.

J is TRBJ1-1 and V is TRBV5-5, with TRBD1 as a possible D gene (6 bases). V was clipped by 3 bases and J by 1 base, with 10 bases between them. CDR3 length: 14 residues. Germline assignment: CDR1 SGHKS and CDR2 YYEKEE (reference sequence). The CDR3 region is CASSWGHPNTEAFF. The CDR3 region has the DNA TGTGCCAGCAGCTGGGGACACCCGAACACTGAAGCTTTCTTT.